Below, 8 T cell receptor beta chains from the same sample are listed, as sequenced in a study of T-cell reconstitution after alpha-beta-depleted transplantation in children. Using unique molecular identifiers, the investigators prepared the TCRbeta library. TCRdb recomputed calls from the PCR reads with MiXCR, one row per CDR3 protein. Of approximately 390,000 distinct CDR3 sequences listed, 9.5% to 13% were seen once; the top ten hold roughly 5.5%. Specimen: PBMCs from the stem cell graft donor, collected from the stem cell graft. These receptors were collected from a human donor who donated a stem cell graft to a child with acute myeloid leukemia.

The chain combines TRBV9 with TRBJ1-1; D unclear. Germline V gene data show CDR1 as SGDLS and CDR2 as YYNGEE. V lost 3 bases and J 5 bases, leaving 11 bases between the germline ends. The CDR3 extends over 13 amino acids. The DNA for the CDR3 is TGTGCCAGCAGCGAGGGAGGAGAGACTGAAGCTTTCTTT. Protein sequence: CASSEGGETEAFF. Full variable domain (rest looked up from reference TRBV9 and TRBJ1-1): DSGVTQTPKHLITATGQRVTLRCSPRSGDLSVYWYQQSLDQGLQFLIQYYNGEERAKGNILERFSAQQFPDLHSELNLSSLELGDSALYFCASSEGGETEAFFGQGTRLTVV.

This clonotype was detected a few times. This chain uses TRBV20-1 with TRBJ2-2; D possibly matches TRBD1 or TRBD2 (6 bases each). V lost 4 bases and J 1 base, leaving 10 bases between the germline ends. This CDR3 contains 14 residues. The V gene's germline CDR1 is DFQATT and CDR2 SNEGSKA (reference sequence). CDR3 sequence reads: CSATGALNTGELFF. The CDR3 DNA reads TGCAGTGCTACGGGGGCCCTGAACACCGGGGAGCTGTTTTTT.

The chain links TRBV7-3 to TRBJ2-1, with 8 bases identical to TRBD2. V was clipped by 4 bases and J by 1 base; unmatched bases: 3. Germline V lookup: CDR1 SGHTA, CDR2 FQGTGA. The CDR3 is made up of 15 amino acids. CDR3 DNA sequence: TGTGCCAGCAGCTCTATAGCGGGATCCTACAATGAGCAGTTCTTC. It translates to CASSSIAGSYNEQFF.

This rearrangement joins TRBV27 to TRBJ2-1; D is uncertain. Trimming left V 4 bases short and J 2 bases short, with 6 bases between. Germline-derived CDR1 and CDR2 are MNHEY and SMNVEV (reference sequence). There are 13 residues in the CDR3. CDR3 amino acids: CASSYGPYNEQFF. DNA for the CDR3: TGTGCCAGCAGTTACGGGCCCTACAATGAGCAGTTCTTC.

The chain combines TRBV3-1 with TRBJ2-2; 11 nucleotides agree with TRBD2. The J segment lost 6 bases and the V segment lost 0 bases, leaving 6 bases of the junction unmatched. Germline-derived CDR1 and CDR2 are LGHDT and YNNKEL (reference sequence). There are 17 residues in the CDR3. CDR3 loop: CASSQDRASGRSGELFF. In DNA, the CDR3 is TGTGCCAGCAGCCAAGATCGGGCTAGCGGGAGGTCCGGGGAGCTGTTTTTT.

This clonotype came up a few times. The V and J genes are TRBV6-2 or TRBV6-3 and TRBJ1-1; D gene unclear. Germline CDR1 is MNHEY and CDR2 is SVGEGT. V lost 0 bases and J lost 1, with 9 bases in between. The CDR3 runs 15 residues. The CDR3 DNA reads TGTGCCAGCAGTTACTCGACTCTAGCGAACACTGAAGCTTTCTTT. It translates to CASSYSTLANTEAFF.

The chain couples TRBV7-9 to TRBJ1-6; no clear D. The CDR3 is 13 residues long. The germline V and J ends were trimmed by 3 bases and 9 bases, with 9 bases remaining between them. Germline V gene lookup returns CDR1 SEHNR and CDR2 FQNEAQ (reference sequence). This CDR3 reads CASSFQASSPLHF. CDR3 nucleotide sequence: TGTGCCAGCAGCTTCCAGGCTTCTTCACCCCTCCACTTT.

The V call is TRBV3-1, the J call TRBJ2-7; D remains unclear. CDR1 and CDR2 from the germline V gene are LGHDT and YNNKEL (reference sequence). This CDR3 comprises 14 residues. Trimming left V 0 bases short and J 2 bases short, with 8 bases between. CDR3 sequence: CASSQDPKTYEQYV. CDR3 in DNA: TGTGCCAGCAGCCAAGATCCTAAGACCTACGAGCAGTACGTC.